Only a few counts were recorded for the clone carrying this T cell receptor beta chain. These data come from a study of blood T cell repertoires in COVID-19. Study as a whole: Samples representing acute and convalescent COVID-19 were sourced from the United States, Italy and Spain. Sources were T cells, B-cell-depleted T cells, or PBMCs; the material itself was cDNA or gDNA.

In germline, CDR1 is ENHRY, CDR2 SYGVKD. This CDR3 is 13 amino acids long. The germline V and J ends were trimmed by 6 bases and 2 bases, with 9 bases remaining between them. Method: immunoSEQ multiplex PCR; TCRdb's copy keeps in-frame clones and lacks some. This table has some 130,000 clones, roughly 69% appearing once. The TCR was taken from a woman between 65 and 79 years old with acute or convalescent COVID-19. V usage is TRBV10-3 and J usage is TRBJ2-3; maybe TRBD2 (7 bases). Sequenced material: peripheral blood. Here the CDR3 reads CAIRGGVTDTQYF. In DNA, the CDR3 is TGTGCCATCAGAGGGGGGGTCACAGATACGCAGTATTTT.